The 30 T cell receptor beta chains below were found in one sample sequenced in a study of OX40 agonist ivuxolimab in advanced cancers. Data came from immunoSEQ multiplex PCR; TCRdb stores just in-frame clones and leaves some out. The sample lists fewer than 95,000 clones; around nine tenths were seen once. The sequenced sample was CD4+ or CD8+ T cells sorted from blood, obtained in a trial of the OX40 agonist ivuxolimab. All receptors derive from an adult with an advanced solid tumor such as melanoma, head and neck, liver or kidney cancer.

The chain recombines TRBV5-1 with TRBJ2-7; 8 nucleotides align to TRBD2. CDR3 length: 16 residues. Trimming took 2 bases from V and 3 from J; bases not matched to a gene: 10. Germline values: CDR1 SGHRS, CDR2 YFSETQ. CDR3 loop: CASSLGPPREVYEQYF. As DNA, the CDR3 is TGCGCCAGCAGCTTAGGCCCCCCGCGGGAGGTCTACGAGCAGTACTTC.

The CDR3 nucleotides are TGTGCCAGTAGTGCCCGACAGGGTAGACACTCCTACAATGAGCAGTTCTTC. Its protein is CASSARQGRHSYNEQFF. This chain uses TRBV19 with TRBJ2-1, with 7 bases that match TRBD1. Trimming cost V 5 bases and J 0 bases; bases outside gene matches: 10. This CDR3 has 17 residues. Germline CDR1 is LNHDA and CDR2 is SQIVND (reference sequence).

The chain recombines TRBV19 with TRBJ2-1; weak D call: TRBD1 (7 bases). Germline CDR1 is LNHDA and CDR2 is SQIVND (reference sequence). V was cut by 6 bases and J by 7 bases, with 25 bases left in between. This CDR3 has 17 residues. CDR3 nucleotide sequence: TGTGCCAGTAGCCCTCCTTTGGCCGCAGGGGGGCCGAATGAGCAGTTCTTC. This codes for CASSPPLAAGGPNEQFF.

The chain carries TRBV30 and TRBJ1-2, with 7 bases aligning to TRBD1. V gave up 1 base and J gave up 7 bases; unmatched junction bases: 9. The CDR3 is made up of 14 amino acids. The germline gives CDR1 GTSNPN, CDR2 SVGIG (reference sequence). CDR3 sequence (DNA): TGTGCCTGGAGTGCCAGGGGGACGGACGGTGGCTACACCTTC. Its translation: CAWSARGTDGGYTF.

The rearrangement links TRBV13 to TRBJ2-5; D remains unclear. This CDR3 comprises 13 residues. V shed 2 bases and J shed 2 bases, with 6 bases lying between them. The germline V gene encodes CDR1 PRHDT and CDR2 FYEKMQ (reference sequence). CDR3 sequence: CASSLRGQETQYF. The DNA for the CDR3 is TGTGCCAGCAGCTTACGTGGGCAAGAGACCCAGTACTTC.

V usage is TRBV7-9 and J usage is TRBJ2-3; D gene unclear. The CDR3 runs 15 residues. CDR1 is SEHNR and CDR2 is FQNEAQ in the germline V gene (reference sequence). V was shortened by 1 base and J by 2 bases, with 10 bases between the two germline ends. The CDR3 loop is CASSLVGRYTDTQYF. CDR3 DNA: TGTGCCAGCAGCTTAGTAGGGCGATACACAGATACGCAGTATTTT.

The rearrangement joins TRBV29-1 to TRBJ1-6; D unresolved. Germline V lookup: CDR1 SQVTM, CDR2 ANQGSEA. The germline V and J ends were trimmed by 7 bases and 7 bases, with 14 bases remaining between them. The CDR3 is 13 residues long. The CDR3 protein is CSAGDTQNSPLHF. The CDR3 nucleotides read TGCAGCGCCGGAGACACCCAGAATTCACCCCTCCACTTT.

CDR3 protein: CASSLARLSGGTDTQYF. The CDR3, as DNA: TGTGCCAGCAGCTTGGCCAGATTATCGGGGGGCACAGATACGCAGTATTTT. This chain connects TRBV5-6 to TRBJ2-3; D is perhaps TRBD2 (6 bases). The CDR3 is made up of 17 amino acids. From germline, CDR1 is SGHDT and CDR2 YYEEEE. V was trimmed by 0 bases and J by 1 base, leaving 15 bases between them.

This chain links TRBV5-1 with TRBJ2-3; 9 positions match TRBD1. CDR1 is SGHRS and CDR2 is YFSETQ in the germline V gene. Losses at the gene ends were 0 bases for V and 3 bases for J; bases not matched to a gene: 5. The CDR3 spans 16 residues. CDR3 sequence reads: CASSLGLGQGTDTQYF. The DNA of the CDR3 is TGCGCCAGCAGCTTGGGACTGGGACAGGGAACAGATACGCAGTATTTT.

The chain links TRBV5-1 to TRBJ2-1; 13 bases align to TRBD2. This CDR3 has 17 amino acids. Germline CDR1 SGHRS, CDR2 YFSETQ. The junction had 8 bases not matched to a gene; V was cut back by 3 bases and J by 5 bases. CDR3 protein: CASSWPGLAGSNNEQFF. The CDR3, as DNA: TGCGCCAGCAGCTGGCCGGGACTAGCGGGGTCGAACAATGAGCAGTTCTTC.

The chain combines TRBV29-1 with TRBJ1-1; D not certain. The CDR3 totals 10 residues. The V end was cut by 6 bases, the J end by 11 bases, with 13 bases between. CDR1 SQVTM and CDR2 ANQGSEA come from the germline V gene. The CDR3 spells CSVVPGMAFF. The CDR3, as DNA: TGCAGCGTGGTACCGGGAATGGCTTTCTTT.

This sequence joins TRBV4-2 and TRBJ2-7; D not certain. CDR3 length: 16 residues. The V end was cut by 1 base, the J end by 6 bases, with 19 bases between. Germline V lookup: CDR1 LGHNA, CDR2 YNFKEQ. CDR3 DNA sequence: TGTGCCAGCAGCCAAGGGCCATTTCAGAGCTTAATCGAGCAGTACTTC. This sequence encodes CASSQGPFQSLIEQYF.

This chain uses TRBV7-9 with TRBJ2-5, with unresolved D. V was shortened by 7 bases and J by 2 bases, with 26 bases between the two germline ends. There are 18 residues in the CDR3. From germline, CDR1 is SEHNR and CDR2 FQNEAQ (reference sequence). The CDR3 DNA reads TGTGCCAGCACTGTTCTCGTATGGACGTCAGCCGATCAAGAGACCCAGTACTTC. The encoded protein is CASTVLVWTSADQETQYF.

J is TRBJ2-1 and V is TRBV29-1; D call uncertain. Germline V gene data show CDR1 as SQVTM and CDR2 as ANQGSEA. V was trimmed by 6 bases and J by 9 bases, leaving 21 bases between them. This CDR3 is built from 14 residues. The CDR3 DNA reads as TGCAGCGTGAGGCCCCCAAGTGGGTACGGTGAGCAGTTCTTC. It is translated as CSVRPPSGYGEQFF.

The rearrangement joins TRBV11-3 to TRBJ2-5; TRBD1 agrees at 8 bases. Germline assignment: CDR1 SGHNT and CDR2 YENEEA. Trimming took 5 bases from V and 4 from J; bases not matched to a gene: 6. This CDR3 has 14 amino acids. The CDR3 DNA reads TGTGCCAGCAGCGCGTGGACAGGGAGAGAGACCCAGTACTTC. It is translated as CASSAWTGRETQYF. Full variable domain (remainder filled in from reference TRBV11-3 and TRBJ2-5): EAGVVQSPRYKIIEKKQPVAFWCNPISGHNTLYWYLQNLGQGPELLIRYENEEAVDDSQLPKDRFSAERLKGVDSTLKIQPAELGDSAVYLCASSAWTGRETQYFGPGTRLLVL.

The CDR3 DNA is TGCGCCAGCAGCCTAGTAAGCGAAGATACGCAGTATTTT. Its translation: CASSLVSEDTQYF. V is TRBV5-1 and J is TRBJ2-3; D remains ambiguous. This CDR3 has 13 amino acids. V dropped 4 bases and J dropped 5 bases, with 11 bases sitting between them. Germline-derived CDR1 and CDR2 are SGHRS and YFSETQ.

The chain combines TRBV2 with TRBJ2-3; D may correspond to TRBD1 or TRBD2 (7 bases each). Germline CDR1 is SNHLY and CDR2 is FYNNEI. This CDR3 region has 17 residues. Trimming took off 3 bases at V and 0 bases at J, with 16 bases between the two ends. CDR3: CASSEPRQGGSTDTQYF. CDR3 in DNA: TGTGCCAGCAGTGAGCCCCGACAGGGAGGGAGCACAGATACGCAGTATTTT.

The V gene is TRBV28, the J gene TRBJ2-6; D could derive from TRBD1 or TRBD2 (6 bases each). The germline CDR1 and CDR2 sequences are MDHEN and SYDVKM. This CDR3 has 16 amino acids. V gave up 3 bases and J gave up 5 bases, with 14 bases separating them. The CDR3 region has the DNA TGTGCCAGCAGTTTCCAGGGGACTCTCTGGGCCAACGTCCTGACTTTC. This sequence encodes CASSFQGTLWANVLTF. The variable domain in full, with the rest retrieved from reference TRBV28 and TRBJ2-6, is DVKVTQSSRYLVKRTGEKVFLECVQDMDHENMFWYRQDPGLGLRLIYFSYDVKMKEKGDIPEGYSVSREKKERFSLILESASTNQTSMYLCASSFQGTLWANVLTFGAGSRLTVL.

The chain has TRBV9 and TRBJ2-3, with 15 bases matching TRBD2. This CDR3 region has 18 residues. Germline trimming cut 4 bases from V and 5 bases from J; bases unmatched to any gene: 11. From germline, CDR1 is SGDLS and CDR2 YYNGEE. This chain's CDR3 is CASSPGLAGGPVRDTQYF. In DNA form, the CDR3 reads TGTGCCAGCAGCCCGGGACTAGCGGGAGGACCGGTCAGAGATACGCAGTATTTT.

The chain employs TRBV7-3 and TRBJ1-2, with TRBD1 matching 10 bases. V lost 5 bases, J lost 4 bases, and 7 bases stayed unmatched. The CDR3 totals 15 residues. Germline V gives CDR1 SGHTA, CDR2 FQGTGA. DNA for the CDR3: TGTGCCAGCAGCCCCCAGGGGACAGGGGCCTATGGCTACACCTTC. This encodes CASSPQGTGAYGYTF.

In this sample, this clone turned up once. V gene TRBV11-2 combines with J gene TRBJ2-1; D may be TRBD1 (6 bases). CDR1 is SGHAT, CDR2 FQNNGV, per germline. The CDR3 extends over 15 amino acids. The germline V and J ends were trimmed by 1 base and 2 bases, with 9 bases remaining between them. The CDR3 sequence: CASSLVQGPYNEQFF. The CDR3 region has the DNA TGTGCCAGCAGCTTAGTGCAGGGGCCCTACAATGAGCAGTTCTTC.

The chain is built from TRBV28 and TRBJ2-1; 14 bases align to TRBD2. Looked up from germline, CDR1 is MDHEN and CDR2 is SYDVKM. The ends lost 6 bases at V and 8 bases at J; junction bases unmatched: 9. The CDR3 has 16 residues. The CDR3 DNA follows: TGTGCCAGCAGCCCTAGGACTAGCGGGAGGATCCATGAGCAGTTCTTC. It specifies CASSPRTSGRIHEQFF.

The J gene is TRBJ1-6, the V gene TRBV19; D remains unclear. Germline assignment: CDR1 LNHDA and CDR2 SQIVND (reference sequence). V lost 1 base and J lost 6, with 4 bases in between. This CDR3 contains 13 residues. The CDR3 is CASSIGANSPLHF. The DNA for the CDR3 is TGTGCCAGTAGTATAGGGGCTAATTCACCCCTCCACTTT.

V usage is TRBV11-3 and J usage is TRBJ2-6; TRBD2 might be the D (6 bases). Germline loops: CDR1 SGHNT, CDR2 YENEEA. This CDR3 is built from 19 residues. Trimming shortened V by 2 bases and J by 0 bases, and 17 bases separated the two germline ends. The CDR3 DNA is TGTGCCAGCAGCTTATTAGGGAGGTCCTCCTTCTCTGGGGCCAACGTCCTGACTTTC. This sequence encodes CASSLLGRSSFSGANVLTF.

J is TRBJ2-6 and V is TRBV19, with D uncertain. Germline CDR1 reads LNHDA; CDR2 reads SQIVND (reference sequence). The ends were cut back, 7 bases at V and 0 bases at J, with 4 bases in the middle. The CDR3 covers 13 residues. CDR3 sequence: CASTFSGANVLTF. CDR3 DNA sequence: TGTGCCAGTACCTTCTCTGGGGCCAACGTCCTGACTTTC.

The V gene is TRBV7-8, the J gene TRBJ1-2; TRBD1 matches 7 bases. CDR1 and CDR2 from the germline V gene are SGHVS and FQNEAQ. The J segment lost 7 bases and the V segment lost 6 bases, leaving 8 bases of the junction unmatched. The CDR3 sequence is 13 residues long. The CDR3 bases are TGTGCCAGCAGACCCCACAGGGGCTTTGGCTACACCTTC. This translates into CASRPHRGFGYTF.

The CDR3 DNA is TGTGCCTGGAAGTTTAGCGCTACTAACTATGGCTACACCTTC. This translates into CAWKFSATNYGYTF. The J gene is TRBJ1-2, the V gene TRBV30; D is unclear. The CDR3 totals 14 residues. V dropped 4 bases and J dropped 0 bases, with 12 bases sitting between them. Germline V CDR1 and CDR2: GTSNPN, SVGIG (reference sequence).

The chain recombines TRBV30 with TRBJ2-3; TRBD1 aligns across 9 bases. This CDR3 has 13 amino acids. Germline V CDR1 and CDR2: GTSNPN, SVGIG (reference sequence). The ends lost 3 bases at V and 3 bases at J; junction bases unmatched: 1. DNA for the CDR3: TGTGCCTGGAGGACAGGGGGGACAGATACGCAGTATTTT. Amino acid sequence: CAWRTGGTDTQYF.

The rearrangement joins TRBV6-5 to TRBJ2-1; D ambiguous. There are 14 residues in the CDR3. Trimming shortened V by 5 bases and J by 9 bases, and 17 bases separated the two germline ends. Germline assignment: CDR1 MNHEY and CDR2 SVGAGI. This CDR3 reads CASSLIRRGSEQFF. The CDR3 coding sequence is TGTGCCAGCAGTCTTATCAGGCGAGGAAGTGAGCAGTTCTTC.

The J gene is TRBJ2-1, the V gene TRBV7-8; TRBD2 matches at 14 bases. Germline-derived CDR1 and CDR2 are SGHVS and FQNEAQ. This CDR3 region has 18 residues. V shed 5 bases, J shed 7 bases, and the junction held 13 bases outside the gene matches. The CDR3 loop reads CASSPPYRLAGGKNEQFF. CDR3 DNA: TGTGCCAGCAGCCCACCATACCGACTAGCGGGAGGGAAAAATGAGCAGTTCTTC.